This T cell receptor (beta chain) was found in a study of cytomegalovirus exposure and HLA in healthy donors. Across the whole study: A data release that came early held about 89 million unique TCRs from HLA-typed donors.

The study's findings and limits: TCR beta chain V- and J-gene trimming was linked, in a later analysis, to a missense variant in DCLRE1C. Reportedly, diagnosis of cytomegalovirus status by the classifier showed high specificity and sensitivity.

Vbeta (60) and Jbeta (13) primers were used in the PCR. The data were produced by immunoSEQ multiplex PCR, yet TCRdb's version contains in-frame clones alone and is incomplete. The sample shows approximately 190,000 clones, roughly 80% of them seen only once. Note on this clone: Its antigen is currently unknown.

Sequencing input: PBMCs. The TCR sequence derives from a man in his fifties or sixties in good health and CMV-seronegative.

CDR3 coding DNA: TGTGCCAGCAGCTTGACTGGGACAGGAGACACTGAAGCTTTCTTT. Translation: CASSLTGTGDTEAFF. This sequence joins TRBV7-3 and TRBJ1-1; 8 positions agree with TRBD1. Germline loops: CDR1 SGHTA, CDR2 FQGTGA. The CDR3 covers 15 residues. The junction had 6 bases not matched to a gene; V was cut back by 3 bases and J by 3 bases. Full variable domain (remainder filled in from reference TRBV7-3 and TRBJ1-1): GAGVSQTPSNKVTEKGKYVELRCDPISGHTALYWYRQSLGQGPEFLIYFQGTGAADDSGLPNDRFFAVRPEGSVSTLKIQRTERGDSAVYLCASSLTGTGDTEAFFGQGTRLTVV.